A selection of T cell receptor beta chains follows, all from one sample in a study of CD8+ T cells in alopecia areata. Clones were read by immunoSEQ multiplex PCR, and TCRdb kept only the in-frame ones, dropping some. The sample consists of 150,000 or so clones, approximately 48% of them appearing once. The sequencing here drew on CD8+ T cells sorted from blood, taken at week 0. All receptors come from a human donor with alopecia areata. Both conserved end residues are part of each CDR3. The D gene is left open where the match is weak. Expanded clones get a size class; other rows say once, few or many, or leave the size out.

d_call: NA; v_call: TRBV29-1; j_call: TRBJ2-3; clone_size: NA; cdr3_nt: TGCAGCGGATGGGGCGGAGATACGCAGTATTTT; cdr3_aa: CSGWGGDTQYF
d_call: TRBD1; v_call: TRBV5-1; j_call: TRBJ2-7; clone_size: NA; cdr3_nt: TGCGCCAGCAGCTGGGACAGGGCCTCCTACGAGCAGTACTTC; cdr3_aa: CASSWDRASYEQYF
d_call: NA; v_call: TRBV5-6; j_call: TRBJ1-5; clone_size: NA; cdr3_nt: TGTGCCAGCAGCTCTGCGGGAAGCAATCAGCCCCAGCATTTT; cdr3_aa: CASSSAGSNQPQHF
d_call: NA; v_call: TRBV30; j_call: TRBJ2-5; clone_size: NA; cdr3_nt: TGTGCCTGGACGGCGCAGCAAGAGACCCAGTACTTC; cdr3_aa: CAWTAQQETQYF
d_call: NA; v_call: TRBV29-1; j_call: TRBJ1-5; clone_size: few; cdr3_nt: TGCAGCGTTGTGGGTAGGGGCGACAATCAGCCCCAGCATTTT; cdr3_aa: CSVVGRGDNQPQHF
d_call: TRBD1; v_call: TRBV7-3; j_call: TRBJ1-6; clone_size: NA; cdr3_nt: TGTGCCAGCAGCTTAGGACAGGGGATGGGGAATTCACCCCTCCACTTT; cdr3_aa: CASSLGQGMGNSPLHF
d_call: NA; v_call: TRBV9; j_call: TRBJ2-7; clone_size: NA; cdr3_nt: TGTGCCAGCAGCCCCAGACTCAGCACCTTCCCCTACGAGCAGTACTTC; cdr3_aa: CASSPRLSTFPYEQYF
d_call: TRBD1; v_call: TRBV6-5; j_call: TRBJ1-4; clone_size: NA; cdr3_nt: TGTGCCAGCAGTTACGACAGGGGAGGCGAAAAACTGTTTTTT; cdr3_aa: CASSYDRGGEKLFF
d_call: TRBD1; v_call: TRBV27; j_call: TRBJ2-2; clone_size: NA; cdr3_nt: TGTGCCAGCAGTTCCGGGACAGGGCTCCGGGAGCTGTTTTTT; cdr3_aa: CASSSGTGLRELFF
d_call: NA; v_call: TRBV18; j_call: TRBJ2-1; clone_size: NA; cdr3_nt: TGTGCCAGCTCACCACTTATTGTACAGAACTACAATGAGCAGTTCTTC; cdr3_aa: CASSPLIVQNYNEQFF
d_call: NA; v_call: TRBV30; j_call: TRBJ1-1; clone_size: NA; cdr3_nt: TGTGCCTGGAGAGGGAACACTGAAGCTTTCTTT; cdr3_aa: CAWRGNTEAFF
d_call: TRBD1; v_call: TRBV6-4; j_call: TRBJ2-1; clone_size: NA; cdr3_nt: TGTGCCAGCAGTGACGGGACAGGGGGAGTTGAGCAGTTCTTC; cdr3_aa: CASSDGTGGVEQFF
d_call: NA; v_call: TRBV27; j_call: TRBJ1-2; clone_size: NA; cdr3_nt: TGTGCCAGCAGCTTGACAGGACCTAATAACTATGGCTACACCTTC; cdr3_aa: CASSLTGPNNYGYTF
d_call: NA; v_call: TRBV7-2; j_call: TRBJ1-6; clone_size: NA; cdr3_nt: TGTGCCAGCAGCTTAATCCGGGATTCACCCCTCCACTTT; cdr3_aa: CASSLIRDSPLHF
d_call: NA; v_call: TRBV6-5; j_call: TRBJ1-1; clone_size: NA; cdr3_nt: TGTGCCAGCAGTACCCCGGGGGGGGCGAGGACTGAAGCTTTCTTT; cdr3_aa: CASSTPGGARTEAFF
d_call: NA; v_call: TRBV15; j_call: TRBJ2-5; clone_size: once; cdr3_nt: TGTGCCACCAGCAGATCCCTAGTTCTTGGTCAAGAGACCCAGTACTTC; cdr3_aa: CATSRSLVLGQETQYF
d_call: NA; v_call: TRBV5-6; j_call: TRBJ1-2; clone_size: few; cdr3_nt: TGTGCCAGCAGCACGCAGGGTTTCGACTATGGCTACACCTTC; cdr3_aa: CASSTQGFDYGYTF
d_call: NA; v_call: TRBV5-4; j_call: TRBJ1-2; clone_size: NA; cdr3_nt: TGTGCCAGCAGCTTGCGCAGGGTACGCTATGGCTACACCTTC; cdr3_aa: CASSLRRVRYGYTF
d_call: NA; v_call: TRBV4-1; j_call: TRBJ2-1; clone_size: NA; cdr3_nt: TGCGCCAGCAGCCTTGGGGGCGGGCACCCGACCTACAATGAGCAGTTCTTC; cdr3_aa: CASSLGGGHPTYNEQFF
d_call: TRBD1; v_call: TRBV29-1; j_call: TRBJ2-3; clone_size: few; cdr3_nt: TGCAGCGAGATGACAGGGGGAGCAGATACGCAGTATTTT; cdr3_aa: CSEMTGGADTQYF
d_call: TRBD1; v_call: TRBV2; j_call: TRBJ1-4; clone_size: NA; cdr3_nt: TGTGCCAGCCGGGACAGCGAAAAACTGTTTTTT; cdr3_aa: CASRDSEKLFF
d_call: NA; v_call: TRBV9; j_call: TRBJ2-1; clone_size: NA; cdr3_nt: TGTGCCAGCAGCGTAGAGGGGTTGGGAAGCCTTGAGCAGTTCTTC; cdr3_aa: CASSVEGLGSLEQFF
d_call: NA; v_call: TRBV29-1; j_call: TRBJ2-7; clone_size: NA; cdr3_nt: TGCAGCGTCGTACTTCTCACCTACGAGCAGTACTTC; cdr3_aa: CSVVLLTYEQYF
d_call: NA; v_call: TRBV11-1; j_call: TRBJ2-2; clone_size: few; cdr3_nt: TGTGCCAGCAGCTTTAGTTGGGGTCCGTACACCGGGGAGCTGTTTTTT; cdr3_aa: CASSFSWGPYTGELFF
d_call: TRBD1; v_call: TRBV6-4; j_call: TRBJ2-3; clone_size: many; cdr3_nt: TGTGCCAGCAGCCCAGGACAGGGAGAGGGAGATACGCAGTATTTT; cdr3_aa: CASSPGQGEGDTQYF
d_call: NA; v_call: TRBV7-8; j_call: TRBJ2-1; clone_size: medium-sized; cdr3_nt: TGTGCCAGCAGCTTAGATGTTGTGGGGCGTAATGAGCAGTTCTTC; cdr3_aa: CASSLDVVGRNEQFF
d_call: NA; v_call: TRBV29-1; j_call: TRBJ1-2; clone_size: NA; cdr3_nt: TGCAGCGTTGAAGGTACCTACTATGGCTACACCTTC; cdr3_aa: CSVEGTYYGYTF
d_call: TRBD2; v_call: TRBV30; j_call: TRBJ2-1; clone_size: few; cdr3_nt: TGTGCCTGGATGGGAGGGGATTACAATGAGCAGTTCTTC; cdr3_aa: CAWMGGDYNEQFF
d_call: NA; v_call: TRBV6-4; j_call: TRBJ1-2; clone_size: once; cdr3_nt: TGTGCCAGCAGTGCGGGTCAGGGCACACTTGATGGCTACACCTTC; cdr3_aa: CASSAGQGTLDGYTF
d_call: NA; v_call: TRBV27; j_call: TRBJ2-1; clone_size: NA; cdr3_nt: TGTGCCAGCAGCGACTACAATGAGCAGTTCTTC; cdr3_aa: CASSDYNEQFF
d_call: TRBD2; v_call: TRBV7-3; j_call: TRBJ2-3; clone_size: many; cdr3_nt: TGTGCCAGCAGCTCACTAGCGGGGGGAACAGATACGCAGTATTTT; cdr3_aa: CASSSLAGGTDTQYF
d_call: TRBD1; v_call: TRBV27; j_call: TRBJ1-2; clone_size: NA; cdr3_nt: TGTGCCAGCGGTAAAACAGGGGGCAGATCTGCAGGCTACACCTTC; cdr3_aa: CASGKTGGRSAGYTF
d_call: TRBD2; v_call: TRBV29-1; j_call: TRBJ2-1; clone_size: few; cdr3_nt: TGCAGCGCACTGGGCGGGGGTTATAACAATGAGCAGTTCTTC; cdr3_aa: CSALGGGYNNEQFF
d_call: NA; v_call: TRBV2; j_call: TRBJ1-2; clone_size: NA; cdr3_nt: TGTGTCATTGAAGGCTACACCTTC; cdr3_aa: CVIEGYTF
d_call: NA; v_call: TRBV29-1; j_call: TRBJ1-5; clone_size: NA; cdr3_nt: TGCAGCGTTGTTTTTGGGGATTCGATTCAGCCCCAGCATTTT; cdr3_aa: CSVVFGDSIQPQHF
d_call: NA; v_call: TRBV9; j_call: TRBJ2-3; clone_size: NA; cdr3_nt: TGTGCCAGCAGCGTCCCCAATCAGGGTTGGCGAGGAGATACGCAGTATTTT; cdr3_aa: CASSVPNQGWRGDTQYF
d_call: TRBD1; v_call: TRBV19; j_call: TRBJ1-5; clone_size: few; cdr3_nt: TGTGCCAGTAGTACCGCAGGGGGCCCAGATCAGCCCCAGCATTTT; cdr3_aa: CASSTAGGPDQPQHF